This TCR beta chain was sequenced during a study of early stage breast cancer tumors. Study-level background: Invasive lobular carcinomas made up about 30% of the 12 ER+/PR+/HER2- tumors. Whole-study results and caveats: Unsorted bulk genomic DNA sequencing lacked pairing and functional marker data. Compared with adjacent normal breast, tumors showed about 2.4-fold denser, more clonal T cells.

TCRdb's table, derived via immunoSEQ multiplex PCR, lists solely in-frame clones and lacks some. The sample lists 28,000 or so clones, roughly four fifths occurring once. A word on this clone: Its antigen is not known.

V gave up 3 bases and J gave up 1 base, with 21 bases separating them. Germline CDR1 and CDR2: WNHNN and SYGVQD (reference sequence). This CDR3 has 18 residues. V gene TRBV10-1 combines with J gene TRBJ2-5; D is perhaps TRBD1 (6 bases). This receptor was identified in a person aged 40 to 50 with breast cancer. The sample comprised blood. This CDR3 reads CASSDQGPQTGTQETQYF. The CDR3 DNA reads TGCGCCAGCAGTGATCAGGGCCCACAAACAGGGACCCAAGAGACCCAGTACTTC.